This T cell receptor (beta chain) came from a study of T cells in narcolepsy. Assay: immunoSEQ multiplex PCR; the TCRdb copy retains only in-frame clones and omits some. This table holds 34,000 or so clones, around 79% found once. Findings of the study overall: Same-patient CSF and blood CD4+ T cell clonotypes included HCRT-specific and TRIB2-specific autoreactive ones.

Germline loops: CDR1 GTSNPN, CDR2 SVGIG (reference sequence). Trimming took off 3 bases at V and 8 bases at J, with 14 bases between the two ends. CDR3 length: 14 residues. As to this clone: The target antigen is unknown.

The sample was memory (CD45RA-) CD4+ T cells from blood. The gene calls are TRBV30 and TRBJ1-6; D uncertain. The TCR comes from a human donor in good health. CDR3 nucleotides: TGTGCCTGGAGCCCCAAGGGTTCCTATTCACCCCTCCACTTT. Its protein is CAWSPKGSYSPLHF.